These 16 T cell receptor beta chains were sequenced from one sample in a study of cytomegalovirus exposure and HLA in healthy donors. Use of 60 Vbeta and 13 Jbeta primers characterized the PCR. The method was immunoSEQ multiplex PCR; TCRdb's version includes in-frame clones alone and lacks a portion of them. Found here are more than 110,000 clones, over 70% of them singletons; the top ten hold approximately 0.9%. The sequencing input was PBMCs. The receptors come from a man aged 18 to 35 in good health and CMV-seronegative.

Comments on this clone: The junction shows a germline mismatch at one end, possibly a read error. V and J are TRBV7-9 and TRBJ1-2; weak D call: TRBD1 (6 bases). This CDR3 has 14 amino acids. In germline, CDR1 is SEHNR, CDR2 FQNEAQ (reference sequence). CDR3 nucleotide sequence: TGTTCCAGCAGCTTAGGGGGGGGGCATTATGGCTACACCTTC. This translates into CSSSLGGGHYGYTF.

The V gene is TRBV6-5, the J gene TRBJ1-2; no firm D call. Trimming cost V 5 bases and J 6 bases, with 16 bases left between them. CDR1 is MNHEY, CDR2 SVGAGI, per germline. The CDR3 sequence is 14 residues long. The CDR3 sequence is CASSPLPASDGYTF. The CDR3 nucleotides read TGTGCCAGCAGTCCCCTTCCGGCAAGCGATGGCTACACCTTC.

V is TRBV7-9 and J is TRBJ1-2; possibly TRBD1 for D (6 bases). In germline, CDR1 is SEHNR, CDR2 FQNEAQ (reference sequence). This CDR3 spans 12 amino acids. The V end was cut by 5 bases, the J end by 4 bases, with 8 bases between. The CDR3 protein is CASSPGVYGYTF. The DNA of the CDR3 is TGTGCCAGCAGCCCAGGGGTCTATGGCTACACCTTC.

The chain recombines TRBV19 with TRBJ1-4; 10 bases are shared with TRBD1. The CDR3 extends over 15 amino acids. Trimming removed 6 bases from V and 5 bases from J; junction bases left unmatched: 6. Per the germline V gene, CDR1 is LNHDA and CDR2 is SQIVND (reference sequence). In nucleotides, the CDR3 is TGTGCCAGTAGAGTTCTGGGACAGGGGAATGAAAAACTGTTTTTT. It encodes CASRVLGQGNEKLFF.

The chain couples TRBV28 to TRBJ1-2; TRBD1 is a possible D gene (6 bases). CDR1 and CDR2 (germline): MDHEN, SYDVKM. V was pared by 1 base and J by 4 bases, with 13 bases between. This CDR3 contains 15 residues. This chain's CDR3 is CASSLSLQGLYGYTF. The CDR3 DNA sequence: TGTGCCAGCAGTTTATCCCTACAGGGCCTCTATGGCTACACCTTC.

This rearrangement joins TRBV4-3 to TRBJ2-1, with 9 bases aligning to TRBD2. The length of the CDR3 is 15 residues. V lost 1 base to trimming and J lost 6 bases; unmatched junction nucleotides: 4. Germline-derived CDR1 and CDR2 are LGHNA and YSLEER. For the CDR3, the DNA is TGCGCCAGCAGCCAAGCAGCGGGGGGTTTCAATGAGCAGTTCTTC. This encodes CASSQAAGGFNEQFF.

The rearrangement uses TRBV19 and TRBJ2-2; no firm D call. Germline-derived CDR1 and CDR2 are LNHDA and SQIVND (reference sequence). Trimming cost V 3 bases and J 4 bases, with 9 bases left between them. The CDR3 has 14 residues. DNA for the CDR3: TGTGCCAGTAGTATTTCCGCAGGCACCGGGGAGCTGTTTTTT. Its translation is CASSISAGTGELFF. Variable domain in full (rest from reference TRBV19 and TRBJ2-2): DGGITQSPKYLFRKEGQNVTLSCEQNLNHDAMYWYRQDPGQGLRLIYYSQIVNDFQKGDIAEGYSVSREKKESFPLTVTSAQKNPTAFYLCASSISAGTGELFFGEGSRLTVL.

This clone was counted between two and nine times. The chain links TRBV6-6 to TRBJ1-6, with D unclear. Germline V lookup: CDR1 MNHNY, CDR2 SVGAGI (reference sequence). Trimming cost V 2 bases and J 8 bases, with 10 bases left between them. The CDR3 length is 14 residues. The CDR3 DNA reads TGTGCCAGCAGTTACCCGTCAGTTGATTCACCCCTCCACTTT. It encodes CASSYPSVDSPLHF.

The chain has TRBV9 and TRBJ2-7; D gene ambiguous. The CDR3 length is 13 residues. Trimming removed 3 bases at V and 4 bases at J, with 11 bases between. CDR1 is SGDLS, CDR2 YYNGEE, per germline. The CDR3 nucleotides read TGTGCCAGCAGCGGGAGTCGAGGTTACGAGCAGTACTTC. It translates to CASSGSRGYEQYF.

The CDR3 spells CASTREGALNSPLHF. The CDR3 DNA reads TGTGCCAGCACTCGAGAGGGGGCCCTTAATTCACCCCTCCACTTT. The J gene is TRBJ1-6, the V gene TRBV6-1; 7 nucleotides line up with TRBD1. Germline V gene sequence: CDR1 MNHNS, CDR2 SASEGT. Trimming took 7 bases from V and 6 from J; bases not matched to a gene: 9. CDR3 length: 15 amino acids.

V gene TRBV10-3 combines with J gene TRBJ2-3; possibly TRBD2 for D (6 bases). The germline V and J ends were trimmed by 3 bases and 1 base, with 11 bases remaining between them. The CDR3 loop spans 15 amino acids. Per the germline V gene, CDR1 is ENHRY and CDR2 is SYGVKD. The CDR3 DNA follows: TGTGCCATCAGTGACATGGGGGGTCGCACAGATACGCAGTATTTT. Translated: CAISDMGGRTDTQYF.

This chain joins TRBV30 and TRBJ1-1; 9 bases map to TRBD1. J gave up 2 bases and V 4 bases, and 11 bases lay outside the gene matches. CDR1 is GTSNPN, CDR2 SVGIG, per germline (reference sequence). The CDR3 is made up of 16 amino acids. The CDR3 DNA reads TGTGCCTGGATCCCGGGACAGGGTCTTATTAACACTGAAGCTTTCTTT. Its translation: CAWIPGQGLINTEAFF.

This chain uses TRBV5-1 with TRBJ2-5; 7 bases match TRBD1. The V gene's germline CDR1 is SGHRS and CDR2 YFSETQ. CDR3 length: 13 residues. The J segment lost 3 bases and the V segment lost 5 bases, leaving 4 bases of the junction unmatched. The CDR3 nucleotides read TGCGCCAGCAGTAACAGGGGTGAAGAGACCCAGTACTTC. Protein: CASSNRGEETQYF.

The gene calls are TRBV29-1 and TRBJ2-7; 7 positions agree with TRBD1. The CDR3 runs 17 residues. J gave up 2 bases and V 2 bases, and 15 bases lay outside the gene matches. CDR1 is SQVTM, CDR2 ANQGSEA, per germline. Here the CDR3 reads CSVESNWTGSNPYEQYF. The CDR3 bases are TGCAGCGTTGAATCCAATTGGACAGGCAGTAACCCCTACGAGCAGTACTTC.

CDR3 sequence: CASSRTGGWEQYF. CDR3 DNA sequence: TGTGCCAGCTCACGGACAGGGGGCTGGGAGCAGTACTTC. The chain uses TRBV18 and TRBJ2-7, with TRBD1 matching 11 bases. The CDR3 is 13 amino acids. CDR1 is KGHSH and CDR2 is LQKENI in the germline V gene. V was pared by 4 bases and J by 7 bases, with 3 bases of the junction left unmatched.

The gene calls are TRBV27 and TRBJ1-1; a weak D match, TRBD1 (5 bases). CDR1 is MNHEY and CDR2 is SMNVEV in the germline V gene (reference sequence). Trimming took 5 bases from V and 0 from J, leaving 16 bases between them. The CDR3 runs to 16 residues. The CDR3: CASSLTGAKMNTEAFF. Written as DNA, the CDR3 is TGTGCCAGCAGTCTTACAGGAGCGAAGATGAACACTGAAGCTTTCTTT.